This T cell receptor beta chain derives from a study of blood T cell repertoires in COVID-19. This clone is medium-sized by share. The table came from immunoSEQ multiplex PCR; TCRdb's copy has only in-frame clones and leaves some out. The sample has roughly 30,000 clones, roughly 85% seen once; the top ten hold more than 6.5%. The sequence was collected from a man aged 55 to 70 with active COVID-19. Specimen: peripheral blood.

The CDR3 spells CASRARDRLYGYTF. The CDR3, as DNA: TGTGCCAGCAGGGCCCGGGACAGACTCTATGGCTACACCTTC. The chain joins TRBV28 to TRBJ1-2, with 7 bases aligning to TRBD1. This CDR3 contains 14 residues. Germline CDR1 MDHEN, CDR2 SYDVKM. V was clipped by 6 bases and J by 4 bases; unmatched bases: 8.